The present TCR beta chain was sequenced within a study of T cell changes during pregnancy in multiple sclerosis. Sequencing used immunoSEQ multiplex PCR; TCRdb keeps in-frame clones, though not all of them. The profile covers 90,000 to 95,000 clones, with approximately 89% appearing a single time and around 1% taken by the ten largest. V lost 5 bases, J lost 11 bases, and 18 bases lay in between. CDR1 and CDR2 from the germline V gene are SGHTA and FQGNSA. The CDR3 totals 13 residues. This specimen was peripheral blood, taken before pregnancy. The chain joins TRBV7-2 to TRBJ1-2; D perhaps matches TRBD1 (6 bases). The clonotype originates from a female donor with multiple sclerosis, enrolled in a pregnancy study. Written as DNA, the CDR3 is TGTGCCAGCAGCCAGGGACATCTGGGTTTTTACACCTTC. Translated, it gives CASSQGHLGFYTF.